The clone carrying this TCR beta chain was found a few times. Its cognate antigen is unknown. CDR1 is GTSNPN, CDR2 SVGIG, per germline (reference sequence). V lost 0 bases, J lost 0 bases, and 18 bases lay in between. The CDR3 contains 18 residues. The sample comes from a study of cytomegalovirus exposure and HLA in healthy donors. 60 Vbeta and 13 Jbeta primers were used in PCR. Sequencing was performed with immunoSEQ multiplex PCR; in TCRdb, only in-frame clones are kept and a portion is missing. The sample carries about 150,000 clones, approximately 86% recorded once. Study-wide findings and caveats: Using a false discovery rate of 0.05, a later analysis showed that fewer than 20,000 TCR beta sequences were associated with HLA alleles. Indistinguishable V segments, including TRBV6-2 and TRBV6-3, were excluded. Association of a missense DCLRE1C variant with TCR beta V- and J-gene trimming was reported in a later analysis.

The TCR comes from a woman between 45 and 60 years old in good health and CMV-seropositive. Sequenced sample: PBMCs. The chain is built from TRBV30 and TRBJ2-1; D may be TRBD2 (5 bases). CDR3 nucleotides: TGTGCCTGGAGTGTAAAGCCGCAAGCGGCCAGCTCCTACAATGAGCAGTTCTTC. Translation: CAWSVKPQAASSYNEQFF.